This T cell receptor (beta chain) was sequenced in a study of patients and donors after allogeneic stem cell transplantation (dated by TCRdb to 2018 to 2020). The library was made by RT-PCR. Sequenced on a NextSeq 550. Clones were called with MiXCR by TCRdb after fastp trimmed the public reads at Q25, and only in-frame beta chains were retained. Rows matching on CDR3 protein sequence are summarized as one entry with the most common DNA and genes. Recorded for this sample are approximately 20,000 distinct CDR3 sequences; around 5% of them occurred a single time. Of the sample, 35% to 50% is held by the ten largest clones. This clonotype was found many times. It has no known antigen specificity. There are no base qualities to consult, and no much larger clone falls within one base. Including the terminal cysteine and phenylalanine, the CDR3 comprises 17 residues. Kept here is only the CDR3 DNA, which spans 51 bases and is read in frame from base 1. V trim: 3 bases; J trim: 1 base; unmatched bases: 9. The germline V gene (reference sequence) specifies LNHDA as CDR1 and SQIVND as CDR2.

Sequenced material: blood, either unsorted or a sorted T cell fraction (not recorded which). The chain couples TRBV19 to TRBJ2-4, with 7 middle bases fitting TRBD1. This TCR came from a human donor who was either an allogeneic HSCT recipient or a stem cell or donor lymphocyte infusion donor (not recorded which). It is not recorded whose cells these are; they may come from a transplant donor. The base sequence is TGTGCCAGTAGTATCTCTTCGACAGGGATGGCCAAAAACATTCAGTACTTC. It translates as CASSISSTGMAKNIQYF.